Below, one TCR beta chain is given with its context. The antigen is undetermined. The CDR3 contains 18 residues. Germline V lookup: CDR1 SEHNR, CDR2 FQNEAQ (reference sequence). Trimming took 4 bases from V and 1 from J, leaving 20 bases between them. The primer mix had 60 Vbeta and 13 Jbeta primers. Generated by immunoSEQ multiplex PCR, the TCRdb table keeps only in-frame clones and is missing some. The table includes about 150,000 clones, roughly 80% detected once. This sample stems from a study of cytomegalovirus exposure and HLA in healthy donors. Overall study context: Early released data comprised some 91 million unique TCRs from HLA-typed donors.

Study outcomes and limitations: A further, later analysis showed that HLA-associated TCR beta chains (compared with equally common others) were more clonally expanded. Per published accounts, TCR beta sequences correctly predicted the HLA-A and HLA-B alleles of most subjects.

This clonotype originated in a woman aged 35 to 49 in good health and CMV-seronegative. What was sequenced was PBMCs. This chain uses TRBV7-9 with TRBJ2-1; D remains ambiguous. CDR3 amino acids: CASSSHSTFMQSYNEQFF. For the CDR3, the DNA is TGTGCCAGCAGCTCACACAGTACTTTTATGCAATCCTACAATGAGCAGTTCTTC. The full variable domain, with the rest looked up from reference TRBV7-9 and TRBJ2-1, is DTGVSQNPRHKITKRGQNVTFRCDPISEHNRLYWYRQTLGQGPEFLTYFQNEAQLEKSRLLSDRFSAERPKGSFSTLEIQRTEQGDSAMYLCASSSHSTFMQSYNEQFFGPGTRLTVL.